Below, one TCR beta chain is given with its context. This sample is drawn from a study of identifying expanded T cells in peripheral blood. Method: immunoSEQ multiplex PCR; TCRdb's copy keeps in-frame clones and lacks some. The data show more than 85,000 clones, about 87% seen once. This TCR derives from a person between 18 and 70 years old in good health. The sample was blood.

CDR3 DNA: TGTGCCAGCAGTTTAACTTGGATCGGGGGGGAGTTCTTC. It specifies CASSLTWIGGEFF. The rearrangement links TRBV28 to TRBJ2-1, with 8 bases lining up with TRBD2. The CDR3 is made up of 13 amino acids. Germline CDR1 MDHEN, CDR2 SYDVKM. Trimming cost V 2 bases and J 14 bases; bases outside gene matches: 8.